Below are 23 T cell receptor beta chains sequenced from a single sample in a study of blood T cell repertoires in COVID-19. Sequenced by immunoSEQ multiplex PCR; TCRdb stores in-frame clones only, minus some. This sample has about 210,000 clones, with about 92% found just once. The sequencing input was peripheral blood. These receptors all come from a man aged 30-40 years with acute or convalescent COVID-19.

This clone occurred once. Different DNA sequences within this sample yield the same CDR3. The chain has TRBV9 and TRBJ2-1; D may be TRBD2 (6 bases). Per germline, CDR1 SGDLS and CDR2 YYNGEE. V was pared by 0 bases and J by 4 bases, with 11 bases between. The CDR3 has 15 residues. As DNA, the CDR3 is TGTGCCAGCAGCGTAGGGAGCGGAGGGTACAATGAGCAGTTCTTC. Its translation is CASSVGSGGYNEQFF. Together with reference TRBV9 and TRBJ2-1, the CDR3 gives the full variable domain: DSGVTQTPKHLITATGQRVTLRCSPRSGDLSVYWYQQSLDQGLQFLIQYYNGEERAKGNILERFSAQQFPDLHSELNLSSLELGDSALYFCASSVGSGGYNEQFFGPGTRLTVL.

This chain joins TRBV6-1 and TRBJ2-7, with 8 bases identical to TRBD1. Germline assignment: CDR1 MNHNS and CDR2 SASEGT. The V gene end was trimmed by 4 bases and the J gene end by 7 bases; junction bases not matched to a gene: 27. This CDR3 comprises 20 residues. CDR3 protein: CASSVSRDRNFSPLFREQYF. The DNA for the CDR3 is TGTGCCAGCAGTGTTAGCCGGGACAGGAACTTTTCGCCCCTCTTCCGGGAGCAGTACTTC.

The V gene is TRBV5-1, the J gene TRBJ2-7; 12 bases agree with TRBD2. The CDR3 has 17 residues. V was clipped by 0 bases and J by 1 base; unmatched bases: 5. From germline, CDR1 is SGHRS and CDR2 YFSETQ. This CDR3 is CASSLAPTSGRSYEQYF. The DNA of the CDR3 is TGCGCCAGCAGCTTGGCGCCTACTAGCGGGAGGTCCTACGAGCAGTACTTC.

As DNA, the CDR3 is TGTGCCAGCAGTTACCTAGGCGGCGGGGAGCTGTTTTTT. The encoded protein is CASSYLGGGELFF. J is TRBJ2-2 and V is TRBV6-5; D is unresolved. Trimming removed 2 bases at V and 7 bases at J, with 8 bases between. The CDR3 contains 13 residues. Germline CDR1 reads MNHEY; CDR2 reads SVGAGI.

The chain links TRBV28 to TRBJ2-1, with 9 bases aligning to TRBD1. CDR1 is MDHEN, CDR2 SYDVKM, per germline. The J segment lost 5 bases and the V segment lost 2 bases, leaving 7 bases of the junction unmatched. This CDR3 spans 16 amino acids. The DNA of the CDR3 is TGTGCCAGCAGTTTAGGGGGACAGGGTTTCGACAATGAGCAGTTCTTC. This translates into CASSLGGQGFDNEQFF.

The CDR3 DNA sequence: TGTGCCAGCAGCCAAGATCTCGTCGGGTGGTACACCGGGGAGCTGTTTTTT. Protein sequence: CASSQDLVGWYTGELFF. The chain links TRBV3-1 (or the pseudogene TRBV3-2) to TRBJ2-2; D unclear. V was pared by 0 bases and J by 3 bases, with 14 bases between. Per germline, CDR1 LGHDT and CDR2 YNNKEL (reference sequence). The CDR3 covers 17 residues.

The chain joins TRBV5-5 to TRBJ2-7; 7 nucleotides align to TRBD1. The CDR3 contains 15 residues. CDR1 and CDR2 (germline): SGHKS, YYEKEE (reference sequence). Trimming removed 0 bases from V and 1 base from J; junction bases left unmatched: 4. CDR3 amino acids: CASSLGQGVSYEQYF. As DNA, the CDR3 is TGTGCCAGCAGCTTGGGGCAGGGGGTATCCTACGAGCAGTACTTC. Variable domain in full (rest from reference TRBV5-5 and TRBJ2-7): DAGVTQSPTHLIKTRGQQVTLRCSPISGHKSVSWYQQVLGQGPQFIFQYYEKEERGRGNFPDRFSARQFPNYSSELNVNALLLGDSALYLCASSLGQGVSYEQYFGPGTRLTVT.

This sequence joins TRBV2 and TRBJ2-7; the D gene is possibly TRBD2 (5 bases). V was pared by 3 bases and J by 3 bases, with 18 bases between. Germline V gene data show CDR1 as SNHLY and CDR2 as FYNNEI. This CDR3 region has 16 residues. CDR3 protein: CASSEQATILLYEQYF. The CDR3 nucleotides are TGTGCCAGCAGTGAGCAGGCGACTATACTTCTCTACGAGCAGTACTTC.

The chain links TRBV9 to TRBJ2-2, with a tentative D call TRBD1 (6 bases). V was clipped by 3 bases and J by 4 bases, with 16 bases between them. The CDR3 covers 16 residues. Germline CDR1 is SGDLS and CDR2 is YYNGEE. The CDR3 protein is CASSEGGPLRTGELFF. The CDR3 DNA sequence: TGTGCCAGCAGCGAAGGGGGACCACTCCGCACCGGGGAGCTGTTTTTT.

The chain combines TRBV5-5 with TRBJ1-5, with D possibly matching TRBD1 (6 bases). With 0 bases removed from V and 6 bases from J, the gap between germline ends came to 19 bases. The CDR3 totals 17 residues. The V gene's germline CDR1 is SGHKS and CDR2 YYEKEE (reference sequence). DNA of the CDR3: TGTGCCAGCAGCTTGGCGGGGGGCAGTTGGATTAGTCAGCCCCAGCATTTT. Residues: CASSLAGGSWISQPQHF. Supplemented by reference TRBV5-5 and TRBJ1-5, the full variable domain reads DAGVTQSPTHLIKTRGQQVTLRCSPISGHKSVSWYQQVLGQGPQFIFQYYEKEERGRGNFPDRFSARQFPNYSSELNVNALLLGDSALYLCASSLAGGSWISQPQHFGDGTRLSIL.

V is TRBV4-1 and J is TRBJ2-1; 11 positions agree with TRBD2. V dropped 4 bases and J dropped 7; count of bases not matched to a gene: 12. This CDR3 has 17 amino acids. The germline CDR1 and CDR2 sequences are MGHRA and YSYEKL. The CDR3 region has the DNA TGCGCCAGCAGCCCCCCCGTAGGTAGCGGGAGGGAGAATGAGCAGTTCTTC. Its translation: CASSPPVGSGRENEQFF.

The chain couples TRBV5-6 to TRBJ1-5; perhaps TRBD1 as D (5 bases). The length of the CDR3 is 13 residues. The V gene lost 0 bases and the J gene lost 7 bases, with 8 bases spanning the gap. Germline V gene sequence: CDR1 SGHDT, CDR2 YYEEEE. CDR3 in DNA: TGTGCCAGCAGCTTGGCCACAGGCCAGCCCCAGCATTTT. This codes for CASSLATGQPQHF.

The chain links TRBV30 to TRBJ1-2, with unresolved D. Trimming took 7 bases from V and 1 from J, leaving 13 bases between them. This CDR3 has 13 amino acids. Germline V lookup: CDR1 GTSNPN, CDR2 SVGIG (reference sequence). The CDR3 nucleotides read TGTGCCTCGAGCACGGGGTTTAACTATGGCTACACCTTC. Translating it yields CASSTGFNYGYTF.

This clone was counted between two and nine times. This sequence joins TRBV27 and TRBJ1-1, with D unclear. There are 14 residues in the CDR3. Germline-derived CDR1 and CDR2 are MNHEY and SMNVEV (reference sequence). Deletions cut 5 bases from V and 1 base from J, with 11 bases between. For the CDR3, the DNA is TGTGCCAGCAGTCCAGGTCTCAGGAACACTGAAGCTTTCTTT. Its translation is CASSPGLRNTEAFF.

The chain has TRBV6-4 and TRBJ1-6; weak D call: TRBD1 (6 bases). CDR3 length: 12 amino acids. Trimming took off 3 bases at V and 14 bases at J, with 11 bases between the two ends. Germline V gene lookup returns CDR1 MRHNA and CDR2 SNTAGT. As DNA, the CDR3 is TGTGCCAGCAGTGATGAGGGGGTGACCCTCCACTTT. It specifies CASSDEGVTLHF.

The chain employs TRBV25-1 and TRBJ2-6; D is ambiguous. This CDR3 contains 14 residues. Trimming pared 5 bases from V and 2 bases from J, leaving 7 bases between. Germline V CDR1 and CDR2: MGHDK, SYGVNS. The CDR3 coding sequence is TGTGCCAGCAGTTCAAAAACTGGGGCCAACGTCCTGACTTTC. Translating it yields CASSSKTGANVLTF.

The chain is built from TRBV30 and TRBJ2-1, with TRBD2 as a possible D gene (6 bases). This CDR3 is 14 amino acids long. CDR1 and CDR2 from the germline V gene are GTSNPN and SVGIG (reference sequence). V shed 3 bases and J shed 6 bases, with 15 bases lying between them. The CDR3 sequence is CAWSPGRRGNEQFF. The CDR3 DNA reads TGTGCCTGGAGCCCAGGGAGGAGGGGCAATGAGCAGTTCTTC.

The V and J genes are TRBV28 and TRBJ1-3; TRBD1 agrees at 8 bases. The trim removed 6 bases at V and 0 bases at J, leaving 10 bases unmatched. The germline V gene has CDR1 MDHEN and CDR2 SYDVKM. There are 17 residues in the CDR3. The CDR3 sequence: CASSPGTGSPSGNTIYF. The CDR3 bases are TGTGCCAGCAGCCCGGGGACAGGCTCGCCCTCTGGAAACACCATATATTTT. Complete variable domain (other parts from reference TRBV28 and TRBJ1-3): DVKVTQSSRYLVKRTGEKVFLECVQDMDHENMFWYRQDPGLGLRLIYFSYDVKMKEKGDIPEGYSVSREKKERFSLILESASTNQTSMYLCASSPGTGSPSGNTIYFGEGSWLTVV.

DNA of the CDR3: TGTGCCAGCAGCTCGCTACGAGGGACAGGGGGCTCCTACGAGCAGTACTTC. Translation gives CASSSLRGTGGSYEQYF. V usage is TRBV7-9 and J usage is TRBJ2-7; 11 bases fit TRBD1. In germline, CDR1 is SEHNR, CDR2 FQNEAQ (reference sequence). The CDR3 totals 17 residues. Unmatched junction bases numbered 8, after V lost 4 bases and J lost 0 bases.

The chain joins TRBV7-9 to TRBJ2-1; 7 bases agree with TRBD1. The CDR3 runs to 14 residues. Trimming cost V 6 bases and J 8 bases; bases outside gene matches: 10. Germline V gene lookup returns CDR1 SEHNR and CDR2 FQNEAQ (reference sequence). The chain's CDR3 is CASSLPVQGDEQFF. The CDR3 DNA follows: TGTGCCAGCAGTCTACCCGTTCAGGGGGATGAGCAGTTCTTC.

The chain uses TRBV6-5 and TRBJ2-1, with 7 bases aligning to TRBD1. V lost 6 bases and J lost 9; bases outside the gene matches: 11. Germline V lookup: CDR1 MNHEY, CDR2 SVGAGI. This CDR3 spans 14 amino acids. CDR3 residues: CASRYRQGRSEQFF. CDR3 sequence (DNA): TGTGCCAGCAGGTACCGACAGGGTAGGTCTGAGCAGTTCTTC.

The V call is TRBV5-1, the J call TRBJ1-6; 8 nucleotides agree with TRBD1. This CDR3 has 15 residues. Germline trimming cut 4 bases from V and 6 bases from J; bases unmatched to any gene: 6. CDR1 is SGHRS, CDR2 YFSETQ, per germline. CDR3 residues: CASSMDRAGNSPLHF. For the CDR3, the DNA is TGCGCCAGCAGCATGGACAGGGCGGGTAATTCACCCCTCCACTTT.

The CDR3 here is CASSLGDRTNTEAFF. Written as DNA, the CDR3 is TGTGCCAGCAGTTTAGGGGACAGGACGAACACTGAAGCTTTCTTT. The genes are TRBV28 and TRBJ1-1; 8 nucleotides agree with TRBD1. J was trimmed by 1 base and V by 2 bases; bases with no gene match: 3. The CDR3 has 15 amino acids. Germline-derived CDR1 and CDR2 are MDHEN and SYDVKM.